This T cell receptor beta chain was observed in a study of PD-1 blockade in classical Hodgkin lymphoma. Libraries were prepared by immunoSEQ multiplex PCR; TCRdb keeps only in-frame clonotypes and omits some of them. This sample carries about 98,000 clones, approximately 80% of them seen once, and the ten largest clones take 16%. General study findings and limits: Possible causes of repertoire differences, disease activity or prior therapy, remain undefined. Baseline TCR diversity was reportedly lower in newly diagnosed patients than healthy donors.

With regard to this clone: The antigen remains unidentified.

Every patient relapsed after autologous stem cell transplantation, and brentuximab vedotin exposure varied. This clonotype originated in a human donor with classical Hodgkin lymphoma. Here the sequenced sample was peripheral blood mononuclear cells (PBMCs), taken before the second cycle of nivolumab.

In nucleotides, the CDR3 is TGCGCCAGCAAGGGACTAGCGGACACCGGGGAGCTGTTTTTT. Amino acids: CASKGLADTGELFF. The chain carries TRBV10-1 and TRBJ2-2; 11 bases match TRBD2. Germline loops: CDR1 WNHNN, CDR2 SYGVQD (reference sequence). V gave up 7 bases and J gave up 3 bases; unmatched junction bases: 1. The CDR3 loop spans 14 amino acids.